This entry lists 5 T cell receptor beta chains sequenced from one sample in a study of beta chain features in type 1 diabetes. Overall study results and limits: In every one of the four CD4+ subsets, TCRB CDR3s were moderately but significantly shorter in Type 1 diabetes patients.

Isolated RNA was reverse transcribed in full, so expressed TCRB transcripts were sequenced. Some clones are missing from TCRdb's copy, which holds only in-frame ones; the method was immunoSEQ multiplex PCR. This sample has approximately 170,000 clones; roughly 8% occur once, and the top ten carry under 0.55%. No antigen is known for these receptors. The material sequenced was central memory CD4+ T cells from blood. The receptors shown here come from a man younger than 35 with type 1 diabetes.

This clone showed up just a few times. The rearrangement links TRBV28 to TRBJ2-7; TRBD1 matches 11 bases. This CDR3 is 16 amino acids long. Per germline, CDR1 MDHEN and CDR2 SYDVKM. Unmatched junction bases numbered 16, after V lost 11 bases and J lost 4 bases. CDR3 DNA: TGTGCCGGTCCGGGACAGGGGGAAATGACGTTTTACGAGCAGTACTTC. Protein: CAGPGQGEMTFYEQYF.

As DNA, the CDR3 is TGCGCCAGCAGCCAAGTCACTTCAGGGGGCGGCTACACCTTC. It translates to CASSQVTSGGGYTF. This chain joins TRBV4-1 and TRBJ1-2, with TRBD1 matching over 8 bases. There are 14 residues in the CDR3. Germline V CDR1 and CDR2: MGHRA, YSYEKL. V lost 1 base and J lost 8; bases outside the gene matches: 6.

This chain joins TRBV4-1 and TRBJ2-2, with D possibly TRBD1 on 5 matching bases. Per the germline V gene, CDR1 is MGHRA and CDR2 is YSYEKL. The CDR3 is 15 residues long. The germline V and J ends were trimmed by 3 bases and 0 bases, with 8 bases remaining between them. The CDR3 sequence is CASSQQTANTGELFF. CDR3 coding DNA: TGCGCCAGCAGCCAGCAGACAGCGAACACCGGGGAGCTGTTTTTT.

This chain links TRBV30 with TRBJ1-5; D possibly corresponds to TRBD1 (5 bases). CDR1 GTSNPN and CDR2 SVGIG come from the germline V gene (reference sequence). V was trimmed by 2 bases and J by 0 bases, leaving 8 bases between them. CDR3 size: 14 residues. DNA of the CDR3: TGTGCCTGGAGTCCAGGGTCTAGCAATCAGCCCCAGCATTTT. Protein product: CAWSPGSSNQPQHF.

This clone occurred a few times. A junction end diverges from the germline sequence, so it may reflect a read error. The rearrangement uses TRBV7-2 and TRBJ2-5; D perhaps matches TRBD2 (6 bases). This CDR3 has 16 amino acids. CDR1 is SGHTA and CDR2 is FQGNSA in the germline V gene. DNA of the CDR3: TGTGCCAGCAGCGTAGCCGGGACTCACGTCTCTGGGACCCAGTACTTC. Its translation is CASSVAGTHVSGTQYF.